What follows describes a single TCR beta chain. Antigen specificity is unknown. Measured with immunoSEQ multiplex PCR; TCRdb has only the in-frame clones, and not every one. This table holds 95,000 to 150,000 clones, roughly 89% found once. V trimming: 0 bases; J trimming: 3 bases; junction bases outside the gene matches: 1. CDR3 length equals 15 residues. Germline V gene lookup returns CDR1 MNHEY and CDR2 SVGAGI. The data were obtained in a study of T cell responses to AZD1222 COVID-19 vaccine. Notes on the study in general: Females outnumbered males among donors, who were mostly white British; clonal diversity was possibly underestimated. Just 5 to 7 people given AZD1222 tested seropositive at baseline. Increased Spike-specific TCR breadth and depth were observed after two AZD1222 doses.

The sample in question was peripheral blood, obtained on day 0 of MenACWY control vaccination. This receptor was taken from an adult in good health. This sequence joins TRBV6-5 and TRBJ2-7; 11 bases fit TRBD2. CDR3 sequence (DNA): TGTGCCAGCAGTTACTCACTAGCGGGGGACTACGAGCAGTACTTC. It translates to CASSYSLAGDYEQYF.